The rows below give T cell receptor beta chains drawn from one sample of a study of T cell changes during pregnancy in multiple sclerosis. Profiled with immunoSEQ multiplex PCR; TCRdb holds only in-frame clones, not every one. Of around 58,000 clones listed, 90% to 95% are singletons. Sequencing was performed on peripheral blood, taken before pregnancy. Receptors originate from a female donor with multiple sclerosis, enrolled in a pregnancy study. CDR3s include the opening cysteine and the closing phenylalanine or tryptophan. The D gene is left open where the match is weak. Clone size is not always given. Where it is, it says once, few, many or a class for expanded clones.

size	J	D	V	DNA	CDR3
few	TRBJ2-5	NA	TRBV12-5	TGTGCTAGTGGTTTGGTACACGACAGCCAAGAGACCCAGTACTTC	CASGLVHDSQETQYF
NA	TRBJ2-7	TRBD1	TRBV27	TGTGCCAGCAGTTTTTATCGACAGGGGAAAGGCCACGAGCAGTACTTC	CASSFYRQGKGHEQYF
NA	TRBJ1-2	NA	TRBV7-2	TGTGCCAGCAGCTTAGAGGAGCTTAACTATGGCTACACCTTC	CASSLEELNYGYTF
NA	TRBJ1-1	NA	TRBV29-1	TGCAGCGTTGAAGTTAGGAGAGGTGACACTGAAGCTTTCTTT	CSVEVRRGDTEAFF
NA	TRBJ1-6	NA	TRBV6-6	TGTGCCGGGGGACTGGGGAATTCACCCCTCCACTTT	CAGGLGNSPLHF
NA	TRBJ2-1	NA	TRBV10-3	TGTGCCATCTCAACGGGCAGGGACTCCTACAATGAGCAGTTCTTC	CAISTGRDSYNEQFF
NA	TRBJ2-4	NA	TRBV28	TGTGCCAGCAGTTTAGTTAGCGCCGGCAAAAACATTCAGTACTTC	CASSLVSAGKNIQYF
NA	TRBJ2-7	NA	TRBV4-3	TGCGCCAGCAGCCTCCAGGGGCACGAGCAGTACTTC	CASSLQGHEQYF
NA	TRBJ1-1	TRBD1	TRBV19	TGTGCCAGTAGTAGAGACAGGGGGAACACTGAAGCTTTCTTT	CASSRDRGNTEAFF
NA	TRBJ2-3	TRBD2	TRBV6-4	TGTGCCAGCAGTGACTCTAGCGGGGGGGGATTAGGTACGCAGTATTTT	CASSDSSGGGLGTQYF
NA	TRBJ1-2	NA	TRBV6-5	TGTGCCAGCAGTTACAAACTGGGGGCGTTGGTCTATGGCTACACCTTC	CASSYKLGALVYGYTF
NA	TRBJ1-2	TRBD1	TRBV4-1	TGCGCCAGCAGCCAAGGGACAGGGCTTCGGGGCTACACCTTC	CASSQGTGLRGYTF
NA	TRBJ2-5	TRBD1	TRBV7-2	TGTGCCAGCAGCTTAAGGGACAGACGGGGAGAGACCCAGTACTTC	CASSLRDRRGETQYF
NA	TRBJ1-5	TRBD1	TRBV30	TGTGCCTGGAAAGACAGGGGTAATCAGCCCCAGCATTTT	CAWKDRGNQPQHF
once	TRBJ1-6	NA	TRBV7-3	TGTGCCAGCAGCTTAAGCGGGAATTCACCCCTCCACTTT	CASSLSGNSPLHF
NA	TRBJ2-7	TRBD1	TRBV4-1	TGCGCCAGCAGCCAGACCGGGACAGCAACCTACGAGCAGTACTTC	CASSQTGTATYEQYF
NA	TRBJ2-3	NA	TRBV30	TGTGCCTGGAATATCCGCAGGGCGGAAGATACGCAGTATTTT	CAWNIRRAEDTQYF
NA	TRBJ1-2	TRBD1	TRBV14	TGTGCCAGGTTAGCCGGGACAGGGTCTACTTGGGCTGGCTACACCTTC	CARLAGTGSTWAGYTF
NA	TRBJ1-1	TRBD1	TRBV7-3	TGTGCCAGCAGCTTAGAAAATGAGGGACAGGGCAAGAACACTGAAGCTTTCTTT	CASSLENEGQGKNTEAFF
few	TRBJ2-7	NA	TRBV5-1	TGCGCCAGCAGCCCGGACAGTATTACCTACGAGCAGTACTTC	CASSPDSITYEQYF
NA	TRBJ2-2	NA	TRBV7-3	TGTGCCAGCAGGATTGGGCCGACCGGGGAGCTGTTTTTT	CASRIGPTGELFF
NA	TRBJ2-1	TRBD1	TRBV9	TGTGCCAGCACCCGTATGGGACAGGGGACCAATGAGCAGTTCTTC	CASTRMGQGTNEQFF
NA	TRBJ1-6	TRBD1	TRBV7-6	TGTGCCAGCAGCCCCCGGGACAGGGCCGATAATTCACCCCTCCACTTT	CASSPRDRADNSPLHF
NA	TRBJ1-4	TRBD1	TRBV7-2	TGTGCCAGCAGCTTAGTTGTTGCCAGGGGGAGGGAAAAACTGTTTTTT	CASSLVVARGREKLFF
NA	TRBJ1-3	NA	TRBV6-5	TGTGCCAGCAGTTACCAGCGGGGGGCTGGAAACACCATATATTTT	CASSYQRGAGNTIYF
NA	TRBJ2-7	TRBD1	TRBV9	TGTGCCAGCAGCGTAGTAGGGACAGGGTCCGACGAGCAGTACTTC	CASSVVGTGSDEQYF
once	TRBJ2-2	TRBD1	TRBV4-3	TGCGCCAGCAGCCAAGTAGACAGGGAAGCCGGGGAGCTGTTTTTT	CASSQVDREAGELFF
few	TRBJ2-5	NA	TRBV5-4	TGTGCCAGCAGCTCTGGACAGCAAGAGACCCAGTACTTC	CASSSGQQETQYF
NA	TRBJ2-4	NA	TRBV25-1	TGTGCCAGCAGTGAATTGATCGGGGGGCTGGGATACATTCAGTACTTC	CASSELIGGLGYIQYF
NA	TRBJ2-1	TRBD1	TRBV27	TGTGCCAGCAGTCCCAGGGACAGGGGTTTCCGAAACGAAAAATACAATGAGCAGTTCTTC	CASSPRDRGFRNEKYNEQFF
NA	TRBJ1-1	NA	TRBV5-6	TGTGCCAGCAGCTTGGCTTTGGGACAACTAATGAACACTGAAGCTTTCTTT	CASSLALGQLMNTEAFF
NA	TRBJ1-5	TRBD1	TRBV19	TGTGCCAGTAGTACAGGGACAGGCAATCAGCCCCAGCATTTT	CASSTGTGNQPQHF
NA	TRBJ2-1	NA	TRBV6-4	TGTGCCAGCAGTGACTCCCACAGTAGGTCTGAGCAGTTCTTC	CASSDSHSRSEQFF
NA	TRBJ2-6	NA	TRBV4-1	TGCGCCAGCAGCCAGTCAAGGGGGTCTGGGGCCAACGTCCTGACTTTC	CASSQSRGSGANVLTF
NA	TRBJ1-2	TRBD1	TRBV7-2	TGTGCCAGCAGCCAAACGGGACAGGGAGTTTATGGCTACACCTTC	CASSQTGQGVYGYTF
NA	TRBJ2-3	NA	TRBV9	TGTGCCAGCAGCGTCGGGACAGATACGCAGTATTTT	CASSVGTDTQYF
NA	TRBJ2-2	NA	TRBV10-3	TGTGCCATCCTCTTGACAGGAACAACCGGGGAGCTGTTTTTT	CAILLTGTTGELFF
NA	TRBJ2-5	TRBD1	TRBV4-3	TGCGCCAGCAGCCAAGATTCCCCCGGACAGGGGTGGAAGACCCAGTACTTC	CASSQDSPGQGWKTQYF
NA	TRBJ1-1	TRBD1	TRBV18	TGTGCCAGCTCCCCCGGGACAGGGGTAACTACTGAAGCTTTCTTT	CASSPGTGVTTEAFF
NA	TRBJ1-1	TRBD1	TRBV6-6	TGTGCCAGCAGCCCTCCCAGACAGGGTATGACTGAAGCTTTCTTT	CASSPPRQGMTEAFF
NA	TRBJ2-5	TRBD1	TRBV5-1	TGCGCCAGCAGCTTGGAAGCCTCAGGGGGAGAGACCCAGTACTTC	CASSLEASGGETQYF
few	TRBJ2-7	TRBD2	TRBV7-2	TGTGCCAGCAGCTTGAGCGGGGCCGGCGGGCAGTACTTC	CASSLSGAGGQYF
NA	TRBJ1-2	NA	TRBV29-1	TGCAGCGTACACGACCGAGGGGAGGGTAACTATGGCTACACCTTC	CSVHDRGEGNYGYTF
NA	TRBJ2-7	NA	TRBV19	TGTGCCAGTAGTAGAGGGGGCTACGAGCAGTACTTC	CASSRGGYEQYF
NA	TRBJ2-7	NA	TRBV29-1	TGCAGCGTTGGGACAATCGAGCAGTACTTC	CSVGTIEQYF
once	TRBJ1-4	TRBD1	TRBV11-2	TGTGCCAGCAGCTTCAGGGGGAATAATGAAAAACTGTTTTTT	CASSFRGNNEKLFF
NA	TRBJ1-4	NA	TRBV19	TGTGCCAGTAGTATACAGGGTAATGAAAAACTGTTTTTT	CASSIQGNEKLFF